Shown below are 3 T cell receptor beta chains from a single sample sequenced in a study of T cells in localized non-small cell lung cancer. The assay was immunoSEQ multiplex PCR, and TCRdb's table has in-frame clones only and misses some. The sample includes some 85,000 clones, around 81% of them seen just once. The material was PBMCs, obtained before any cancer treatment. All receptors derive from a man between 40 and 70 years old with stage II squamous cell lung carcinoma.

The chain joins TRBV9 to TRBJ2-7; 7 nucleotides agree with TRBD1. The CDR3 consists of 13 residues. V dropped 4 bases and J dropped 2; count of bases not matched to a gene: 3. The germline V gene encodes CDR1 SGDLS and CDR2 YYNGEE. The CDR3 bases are TGTGCCAGCAGCCGGGACAGAGCCTACGAGCAGTACTTC. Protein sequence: CASSRDRAYEQYF.

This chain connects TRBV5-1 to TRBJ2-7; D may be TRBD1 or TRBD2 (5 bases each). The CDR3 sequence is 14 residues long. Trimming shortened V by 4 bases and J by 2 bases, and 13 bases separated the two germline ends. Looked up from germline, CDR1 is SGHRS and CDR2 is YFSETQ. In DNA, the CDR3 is TGCGCCAGCAGCATCGGGACCTCGCCCTACGAGCAGTACTTC. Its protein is CASSIGTSPYEQYF.

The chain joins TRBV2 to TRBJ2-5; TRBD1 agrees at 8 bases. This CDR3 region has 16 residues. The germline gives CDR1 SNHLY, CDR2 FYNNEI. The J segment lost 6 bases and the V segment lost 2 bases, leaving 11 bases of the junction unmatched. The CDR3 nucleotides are TGTGCCAGCAGTGAACAGGGGGCTTTTCGCCAGAAGACCCAGTACTTC. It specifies CASSEQGAFRQKTQYF.